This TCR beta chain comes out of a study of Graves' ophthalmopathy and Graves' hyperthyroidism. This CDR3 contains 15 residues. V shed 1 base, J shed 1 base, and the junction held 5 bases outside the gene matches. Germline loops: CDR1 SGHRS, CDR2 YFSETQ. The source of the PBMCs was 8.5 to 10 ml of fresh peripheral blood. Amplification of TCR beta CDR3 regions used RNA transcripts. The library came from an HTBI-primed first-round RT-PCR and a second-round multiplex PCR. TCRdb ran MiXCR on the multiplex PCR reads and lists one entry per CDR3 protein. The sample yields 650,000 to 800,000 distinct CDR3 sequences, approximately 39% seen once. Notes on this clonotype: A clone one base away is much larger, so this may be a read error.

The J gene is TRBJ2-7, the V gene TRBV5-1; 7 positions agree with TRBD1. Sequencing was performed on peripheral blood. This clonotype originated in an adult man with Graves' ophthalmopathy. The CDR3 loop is CASSLSPDRSYEQYF. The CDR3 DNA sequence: TGCGCCAGCAGCTTGAGTCCGGACAGGTCCTACGAGCAGTACTTC.